This TCR beta chain originates from a study of cytomegalovirus exposure and HLA in healthy donors. Germline CDR1 reads MDHEN; CDR2 reads SYDVKM. This CDR3 has 14 amino acids. Trimming left V 4 bases short and J 8 bases short, with 15 bases between. Findings and caveats of the study: By a later analysis, the bulk of CMV-associated TCR beta chains appeared HLA-restricted. Most TCR sequences proved rare, with some public TCRs found in many donors.

Vbeta (60) and Jbeta (13) primers were used in the PCR. Data came from immunoSEQ multiplex PCR; TCRdb stores just in-frame clones and leaves some out. The sample holds fewer than 200,000 clones; 70% to 85% are singletons and the top ten take around 1.9%. On this clone: Its antigen is unknown.

Material: PBMCs. The genes are TRBV28 and TRBJ2-1; D possibly corresponds to TRBD1 (5 bases). This receptor was identified in a middle-aged man in good health and CMV-seronegative. CDR3: CASSSMGRVHEQFF. The CDR3 nucleotides are TGTGCCAGCAGTTCCATGGGCAGGGTCCATGAGCAGTTCTTC.